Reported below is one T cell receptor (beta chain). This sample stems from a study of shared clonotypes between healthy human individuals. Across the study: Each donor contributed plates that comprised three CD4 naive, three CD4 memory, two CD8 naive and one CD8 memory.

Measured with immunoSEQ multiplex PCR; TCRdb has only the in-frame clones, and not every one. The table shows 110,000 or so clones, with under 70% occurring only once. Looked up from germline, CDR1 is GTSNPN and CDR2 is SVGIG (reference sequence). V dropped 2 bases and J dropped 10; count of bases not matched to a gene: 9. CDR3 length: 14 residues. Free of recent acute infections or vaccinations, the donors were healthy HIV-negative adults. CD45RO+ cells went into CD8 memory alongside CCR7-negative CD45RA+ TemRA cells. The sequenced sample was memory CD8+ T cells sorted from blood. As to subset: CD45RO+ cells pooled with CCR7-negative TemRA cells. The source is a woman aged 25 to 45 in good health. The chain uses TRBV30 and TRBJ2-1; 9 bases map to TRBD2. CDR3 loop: CAWSRLAGTGEQFF. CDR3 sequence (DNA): TGTGCCTGGAGTCGTCTAGCGGGGACCGGGGAGCAGTTCTTC. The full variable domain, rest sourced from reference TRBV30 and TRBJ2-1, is SQTIHQWPATLVQPVGSPLSLECTVEGTSNPNLYWYRQAAGRGLQLLFYSVGIGQISSEVPQNLSASRPQDRQFILSSKKLLLSDSGFYLCAWSRLAGTGEQFFGPGTRLTVL.